Listed here are 7 T cell receptor beta chains from one sample, sequenced in a study of blood T cell repertoires in COVID-19. Data came from immunoSEQ multiplex PCR; TCRdb stores just in-frame clones and leaves some out. The profile shows roughly 110,000 clones, 80% to 85% of them singletons. The sequenced sample was peripheral blood. The receptors come from a man in his 70s with acute or convalescent COVID-19.

The V and J genes are TRBV11-3 and TRBJ2-1; D remains unclear. This CDR3 comprises 15 residues. V gave up 2 bases and J gave up 9 bases, with 17 bases separating them. Germline V gives CDR1 SGHNT, CDR2 YENEEA. CDR3 sequence reads: CASSLTRVHHSEQFF. In nucleotides, the CDR3 is TGTGCCAGCAGCTTAACCCGGGTTCACCATAGTGAGCAGTTCTTC.

The chain joins TRBV5-8 to TRBJ2-3; D is possibly TRBD2 (5 bases). With 9 bases removed from V and 10 bases from J, the gap between germline ends came to 15 bases. Looked up from germline, CDR1 is SGHTS and CDR2 is YDEGEE. The CDR3 has 11 residues. The CDR3 loop reads CATPRGIAQYF. CDR3 DNA sequence: TGTGCCACCCCCCGGGGTATTGCGCAGTATTTT.

The chain joins TRBV28 to TRBJ1-3, with 7 bases that match TRBD1. Germline lookup yields CDR1 MDHEN and CDR2 SYDVKM. The CDR3 has 16 residues. V was clipped by 5 bases and J by 0 bases; unmatched bases: 7. In nucleotides, the CDR3 is TGTGCCAGCAGTAGCCCGGACAGGCCCTCTGGAAACACCATATATTTT. Protein product: CASSSPDRPSGNTIYF.

This chain joins TRBV18 and TRBJ2-1, with 12 positions matching TRBD2. Trimming removed 4 bases from V and 6 bases from J; junction bases left unmatched: 10. CDR3 length equals 17 residues. Germline V gene data show CDR1 as KGHSH and CDR2 as LQKENI. CDR3: CASSLGLVTSGSNEQFF. DNA for the CDR3: TGTGCCAGCTCACTTGGCCTCGTGACTAGCGGGAGCAATGAGCAGTTCTTC. The full variable domain, with the rest looked up from reference TRBV18 and TRBJ2-1, is NAGVMQNPRHLVRRRGQEARLRCSPMKGHSHVYWYRQLPEEGLKFMVYLQKENIIDESGMPKERFSAEFPKEGPSILRIQQVVRGDSAAYFCASSLGLVTSGSNEQFFGPGTRLTVL.

The V gene is TRBV5-4, the J gene TRBJ2-7; 9 bases align to TRBD1. This CDR3 contains 14 residues. Germline CDR1 is SGHNT and CDR2 is YYREEE (reference sequence). V shed 4 bases, J shed 6 bases, and the junction held 8 bases outside the gene matches. The CDR3 nucleotides are TGTGCCAGCAGCCTGGGACAGGGATTAGGCGAGCAGTACTTC. This gives the protein CASSLGQGLGEQYF.

V is TRBV24-1 and J is TRBJ2-1; 7 nucleotides align to TRBD1. Germline CDR1 reads KGHDR; CDR2 reads SFDVKD. Trimming cost V 9 bases and J 2 bases; bases outside gene matches: 6. This CDR3 has 14 residues. This CDR3 is CATANRGPYNEQFF. The CDR3 DNA reads as TGTGCCACCGCGAACAGGGGCCCCTACAATGAGCAGTTCTTC.

Only a few counts were recorded for this clone. J is TRBJ1-1 and V is TRBV28; D remains unclear. This CDR3 has 14 residues. Trimming removed 6 bases at V and 2 bases at J, with 13 bases between. The germline CDR1 and CDR2 sequences are MDHEN and SYDVKM. The CDR3 protein is CASRGGGPNTEAFF. The DNA of the CDR3 is TGTGCCAGCAGGGGAGGAGGGCCAAACACTGAAGCTTTCTTT.